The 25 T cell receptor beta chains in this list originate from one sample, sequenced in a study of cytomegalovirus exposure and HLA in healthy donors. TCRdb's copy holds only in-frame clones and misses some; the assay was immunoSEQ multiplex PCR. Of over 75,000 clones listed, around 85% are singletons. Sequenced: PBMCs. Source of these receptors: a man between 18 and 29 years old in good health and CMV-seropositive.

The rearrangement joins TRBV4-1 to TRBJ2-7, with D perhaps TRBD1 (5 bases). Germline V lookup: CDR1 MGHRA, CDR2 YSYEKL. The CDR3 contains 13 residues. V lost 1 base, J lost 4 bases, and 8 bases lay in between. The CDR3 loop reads CASSQGGLYEQYF. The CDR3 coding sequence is TGCGCCAGCAGCCAAGGGGGCCTGTACGAGCAGTACTTC.

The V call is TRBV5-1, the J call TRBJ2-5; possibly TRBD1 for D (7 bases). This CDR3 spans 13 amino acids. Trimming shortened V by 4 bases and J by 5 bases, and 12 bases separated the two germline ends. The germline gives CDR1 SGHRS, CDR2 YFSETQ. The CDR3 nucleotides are TGCGCCAGCAGCCAGGGGGGCGGCGAGACCCAGTACTTC. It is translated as CASSQGGGETQYF.

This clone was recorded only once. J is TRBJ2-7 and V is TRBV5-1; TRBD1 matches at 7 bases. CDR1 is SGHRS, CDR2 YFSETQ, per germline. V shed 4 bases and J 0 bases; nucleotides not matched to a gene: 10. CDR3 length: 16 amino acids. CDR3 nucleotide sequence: TGCGCCAGCAGCCCGCAGAGGACAGGAAGCTCCTACGAGCAGTACGTC. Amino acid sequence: CASSPQRTGSSYEQYV.

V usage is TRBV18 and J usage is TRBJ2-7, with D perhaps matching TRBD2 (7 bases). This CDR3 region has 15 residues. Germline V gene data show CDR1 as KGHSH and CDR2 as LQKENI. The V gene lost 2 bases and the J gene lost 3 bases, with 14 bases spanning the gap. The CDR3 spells CASSPGAGANYEQYF. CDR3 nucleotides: TGTGCCAGCTCACCAGGGGCGGGGGCCAACTACGAGCAGTACTTC.

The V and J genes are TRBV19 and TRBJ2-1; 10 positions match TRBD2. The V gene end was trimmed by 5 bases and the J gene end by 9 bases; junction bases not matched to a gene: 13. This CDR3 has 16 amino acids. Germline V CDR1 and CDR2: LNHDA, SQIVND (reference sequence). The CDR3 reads CASSRVAGGKEGEQFF. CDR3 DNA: TGTGCCAGTAGTCGGGTAGCGGGAGGAAAAGAAGGTGAGCAGTTCTTC.

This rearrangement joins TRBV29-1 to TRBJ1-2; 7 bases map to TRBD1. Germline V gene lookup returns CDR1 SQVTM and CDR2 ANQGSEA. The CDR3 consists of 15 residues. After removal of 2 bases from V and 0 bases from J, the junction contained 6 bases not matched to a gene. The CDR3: CSVELGDRANYGYTF. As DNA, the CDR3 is TGCAGCGTTGAACTCGGGGACAGAGCTAACTATGGCTACACCTTC.

The DNA for the CDR3 is TGTGCCAGCAGCTTCCGTCGGGGTTTGAACTATGGCTACACCTTC. Protein product: CASSFRRGLNYGYTF. This sequence joins TRBV11-2 and TRBJ1-2; D not certain. Trimming cost V 3 bases and J 2 bases, with 13 bases left between them. The CDR3 loop spans 15 amino acids. The germline gives CDR1 SGHAT, CDR2 FQNNGV. Drawing the rest from reference TRBV11-2 and TRBJ1-2, the complete variable domain is EAGVAQSPRYKIIEKRQSVAFWCNPISGHATLYWYQQILGQGPKLLIQFQNNGVVDDSQLPKDRFSAERLKGVDSTLKIQPAKLEDSAVYLCASSFRRGLNYGYTFGSGTRLTVV.

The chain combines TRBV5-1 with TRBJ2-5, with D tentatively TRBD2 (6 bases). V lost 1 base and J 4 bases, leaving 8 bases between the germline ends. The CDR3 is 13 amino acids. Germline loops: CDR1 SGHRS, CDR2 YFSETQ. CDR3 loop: CASSLMGLETQYF. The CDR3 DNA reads TGCGCCAGCAGCTTGATGGGACTAGAGACCCAGTACTTC. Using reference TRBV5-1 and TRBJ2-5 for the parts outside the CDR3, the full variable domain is KAGVTQTPRYLIKTRGQQVTLSCSPISGHRSVSWYQQTPGQGLQFLFEYFSETQRNKGNFPGRFSGRQFSNSRSEMNVSTLELGDSALYLCASSLMGLETQYFGPGTRLLVL.

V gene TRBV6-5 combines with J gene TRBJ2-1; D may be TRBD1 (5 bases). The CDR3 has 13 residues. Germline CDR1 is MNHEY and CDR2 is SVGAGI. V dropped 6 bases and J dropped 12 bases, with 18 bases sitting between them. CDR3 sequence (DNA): TGTGCCAGCAGGCCTTATAGGACAATGGCGCAGTTCTTC. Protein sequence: CASRPYRTMAQFF.

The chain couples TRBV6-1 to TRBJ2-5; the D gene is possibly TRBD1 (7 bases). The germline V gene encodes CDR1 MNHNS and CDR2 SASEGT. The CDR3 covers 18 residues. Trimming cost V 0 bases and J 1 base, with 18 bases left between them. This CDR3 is CASSEAWWAGGGQETQYF. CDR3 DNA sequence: TGTGCCAGCAGTGAAGCGTGGTGGGCAGGGGGAGGCCAAGAGACCCAGTACTTC.

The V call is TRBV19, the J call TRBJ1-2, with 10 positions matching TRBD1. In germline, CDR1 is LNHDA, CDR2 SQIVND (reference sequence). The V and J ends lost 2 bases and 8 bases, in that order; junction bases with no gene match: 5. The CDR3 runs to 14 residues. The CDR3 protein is CASSIIGGQGGYTF. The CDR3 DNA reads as TGTGCCAGTAGTATAATTGGGGGACAGGGGGGCTACACCTTC. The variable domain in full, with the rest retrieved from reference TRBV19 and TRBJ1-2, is DGGITQSPKYLFRKEGQNVTLSCEQNLNHDAMYWYRQDPGQGLRLIYYSQIVNDFQKGDIAEGYSVSREKKESFPLTVTSAQKNPTAFYLCASSIIGGQGGYTFGSGTRLTVV.

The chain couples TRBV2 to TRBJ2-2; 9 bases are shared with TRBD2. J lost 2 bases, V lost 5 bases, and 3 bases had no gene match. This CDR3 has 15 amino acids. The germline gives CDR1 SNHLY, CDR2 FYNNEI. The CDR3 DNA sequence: TGTGCCAGCAGTTCCGGGACTAGCAACACCGGGGAGCTGTTTTTT. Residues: CASSSGTSNTGELFF.

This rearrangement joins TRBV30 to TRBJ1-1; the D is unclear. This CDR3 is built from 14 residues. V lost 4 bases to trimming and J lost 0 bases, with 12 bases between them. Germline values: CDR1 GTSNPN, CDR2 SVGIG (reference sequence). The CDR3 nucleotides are TGTGCCTGGAATTCGGGGAGCATGAACACTGAAGCTTTCTTT. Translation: CAWNSGSMNTEAFF.

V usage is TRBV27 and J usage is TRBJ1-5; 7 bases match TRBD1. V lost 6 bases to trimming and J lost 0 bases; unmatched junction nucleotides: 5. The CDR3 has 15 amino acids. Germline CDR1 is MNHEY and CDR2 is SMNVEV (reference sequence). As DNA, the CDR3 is TGTGCCAGCAGCTTAACAGGGGATAGCAATCAGCCCCAGCATTTT. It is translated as CASSLTGDSNQPQHF.

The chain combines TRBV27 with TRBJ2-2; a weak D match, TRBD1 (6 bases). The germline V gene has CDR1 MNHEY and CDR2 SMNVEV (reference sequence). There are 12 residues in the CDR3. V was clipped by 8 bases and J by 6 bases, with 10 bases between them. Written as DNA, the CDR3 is TGTGCCAGCGTAACAGGGTCCGGGGAGCTGTTTTTT. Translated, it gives CASVTGSGELFF.

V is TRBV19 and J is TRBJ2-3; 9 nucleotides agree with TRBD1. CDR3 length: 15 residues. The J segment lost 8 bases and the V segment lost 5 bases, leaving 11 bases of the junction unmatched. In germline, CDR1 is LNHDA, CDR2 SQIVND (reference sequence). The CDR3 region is CASSLRDRARPTQYF. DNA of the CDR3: TGTGCCAGTAGTCTCCGGGACAGGGCCCGACCTACGCAGTATTTT.

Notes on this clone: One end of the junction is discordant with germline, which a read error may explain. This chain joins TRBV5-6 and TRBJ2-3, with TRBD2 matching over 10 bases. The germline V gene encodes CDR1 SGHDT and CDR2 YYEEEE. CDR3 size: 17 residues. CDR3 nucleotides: TGTACCAGCAGCTCGCGTTGGCGGCTAGCGGGAGAAGATACGCAGTATTTT. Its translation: CTSSSRWRLAGEDTQYF.

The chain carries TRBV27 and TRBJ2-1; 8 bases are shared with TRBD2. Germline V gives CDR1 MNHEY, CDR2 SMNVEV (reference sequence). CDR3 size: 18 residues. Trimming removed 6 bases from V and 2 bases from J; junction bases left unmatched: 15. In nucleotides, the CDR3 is TGTGCCAGCAGACTTAGCCCCACGACTAGCGACACCTACAATGAGCAGTTCTTC. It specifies CASRLSPTTSDTYNEQFF.

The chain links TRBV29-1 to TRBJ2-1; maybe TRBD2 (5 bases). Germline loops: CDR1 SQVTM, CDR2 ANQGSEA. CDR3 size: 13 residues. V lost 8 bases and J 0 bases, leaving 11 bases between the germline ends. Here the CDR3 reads CSFLGSSYNEQFF. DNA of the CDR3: TGCAGCTTTTTAGGGAGCTCCTACAATGAGCAGTTCTTC.

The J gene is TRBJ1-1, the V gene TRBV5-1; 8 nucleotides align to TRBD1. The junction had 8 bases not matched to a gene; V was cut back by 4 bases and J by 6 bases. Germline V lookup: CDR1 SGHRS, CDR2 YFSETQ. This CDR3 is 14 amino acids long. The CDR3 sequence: CASSPPDRAPEAFF. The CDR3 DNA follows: TGCGCCAGCAGCCCACCGGACAGGGCTCCTGAAGCTTTCTTT.

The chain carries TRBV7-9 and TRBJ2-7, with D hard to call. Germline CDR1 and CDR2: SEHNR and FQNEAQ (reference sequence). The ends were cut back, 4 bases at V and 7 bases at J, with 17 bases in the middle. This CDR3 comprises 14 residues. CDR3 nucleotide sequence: TGTGCCAGCAGCTCCACAAGTAACCCGAGGGAGCAGTACTTC. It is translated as CASSSTSNPREQYF.

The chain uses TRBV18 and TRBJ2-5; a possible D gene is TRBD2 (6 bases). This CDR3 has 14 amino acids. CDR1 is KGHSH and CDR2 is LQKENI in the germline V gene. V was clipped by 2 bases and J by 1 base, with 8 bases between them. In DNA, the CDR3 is TGTGCCAGCTCACCAGGGGGAGGCCAAGAGACCCAGTACTTC. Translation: CASSPGGGQETQYF.

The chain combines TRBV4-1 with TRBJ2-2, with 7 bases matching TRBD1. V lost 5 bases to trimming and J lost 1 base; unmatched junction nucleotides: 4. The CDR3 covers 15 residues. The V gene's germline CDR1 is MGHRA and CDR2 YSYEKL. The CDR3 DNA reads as TGCGCCAGCAGCTGGGGACAGAGGAACACCGGGGAGCTGTTTTTT. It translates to CASSWGQRNTGELFF.

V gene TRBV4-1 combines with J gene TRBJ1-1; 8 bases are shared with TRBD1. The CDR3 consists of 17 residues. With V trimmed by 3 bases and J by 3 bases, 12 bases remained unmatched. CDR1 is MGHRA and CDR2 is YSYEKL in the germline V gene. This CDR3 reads CASSHPPGGWGYTEAFF. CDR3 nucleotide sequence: TGCGCCAGCAGCCATCCTCCAGGGGGCTGGGGGTACACTGAAGCTTTCTTT.

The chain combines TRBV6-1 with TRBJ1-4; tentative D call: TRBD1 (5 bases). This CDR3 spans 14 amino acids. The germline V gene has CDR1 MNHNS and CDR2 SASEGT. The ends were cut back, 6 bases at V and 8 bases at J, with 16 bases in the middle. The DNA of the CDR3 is TGTGCCAGCAGGGAACCAGGGAATGGCGAAAAACTGTTTTTT. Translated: CASREPGNGEKLFF.